This is a list of T cell receptor beta chains from one sample in a study of blood T cell repertoires in COVID-19. Produced via immunoSEQ multiplex PCR; TCRdb's table is partial and in-frame only. The table has around 200,000 clones, about 90% seen once. What was sequenced was peripheral blood. These receptors came from a man aged 35 to 55 with active or convalescent COVID-19. The CDR3 runs from the conserved cysteine through the conserved F or W. Each record gives: J gene, V gene, D gene, CDR3 protein. The D gene is left open where the match is weak.

TRBJ2-1 | TRBV29-1 | TRBD2 | CSGHPGLAGGPNEQFF
TRBJ1-2 | TRBV4-1 | - | CASSQAGGANYGYTF
TRBJ2-4 | TRBV5-1 | - | CASSLQGLVGIQYF
TRBJ1-1 | TRBV7-9 | - | CASSSQAGATEAFF
TRBJ2-7 | TRBV6-5 | - | CASSYSFRQSYEQYF
TRBJ2-1 | TRBV29-1 | - | CSVAGPEQFF
TRBJ1-2 | TRBV6-5 | - | CASSDSSGYTF
TRBJ1-5 | TRBV5-8 | - | CASGGVSNQPQHF
TRBJ1-2 | TRBV18 | TRBD1 | CASSPILQGQEVQNYGYTF
TRBJ2-3 | TRBV7-2 | TRBD2 | CASSLVASGGGDTQYF
TRBJ2-3 | TRBV12-3/TRBV12-4 | - | CASSLRDTQYF
TRBJ1-5 | TRBV5-1 | - | CASSPALGAQPQHF
TRBJ1-6 | TRBV4-2 | TRBD1 | CASSRQITGASSYNSPLHF
TRBJ2-5 | TRBV15 | - | CATRDFDIQETQYF
TRBJ1-1 | TRBV30 | - | CAWSRMGGANTEAFF
TRBJ1-2 | TRBV7-6 | - | CASSLAPGFNYGYTF
TRBJ2-7 | TRBV30 | TRBD2 | CAWSVRTSGGSEQYF
TRBJ2-6 | TRBV11-3 | - | CASSFDNSGANVLTF
TRBJ1-4 | TRBV5-1 | TRBD1 | CASSLQGPFSNEKLFF
TRBJ1-3 | TRBV19 | TRBD1 | CASTQGTGNTIYF
TRBJ2-5 | TRBV5-6 | - | CASTDAAVETQYF
TRBJ1-4 | TRBV18 | - | CASSPPGVGGEKLFF
TRBJ1-1 | TRBV5-1 | TRBD1 | CASSLVGTGFTEAFF
TRBJ2-1 | TRBV7-2 | TRBD2 | CASSSTGTNYNEQFF
TRBJ1-5 | TRBV19 | TRBD1 | CASSSEGAPNQPQHF
TRBJ1-5 | TRBV30 | TRBD1 | CAWSLPRQGPRSNQPQHF
TRBJ2-1 | TRBV6-5 | - | CASSKTDYFEQFF
TRBJ1-2 | TRBV7-9 | TRBD1 | CASRRTGENYGYTF
TRBJ1-6 | TRBV6-5 | TRBD1 | CASSRQGENSPLHF
TRBJ2-3 | TRBV4-2 | - | CASSQAGGPDTQYF